This T cell receptor (beta chain) was profiled in a study of blood T cell repertoires in COVID-19. Study overall: Acute and convalescent COVID-19 specimens originated in the United States, Italy and Spain. PBMCs, B-cell-depleted T cells, or T cells were the source of the cDNA or gDNA that made up the material.

Original processing notes: For nucleated cells, counts were estimated from reference gene primer amplification. Assay: immunoSEQ multiplex PCR; the TCRdb copy retains only in-frame clones and omits some. That table gives V, J and clone size, and the DNA gave D and trimming. This table has about 210,000 clones, approximately 85% appearing once. Per germline, CDR1 SGHKS and CDR2 YYEKEE (reference sequence). Trimming took off 2 bases at V and 1 base at J, with 7 bases between the two ends. The CDR3 loop spans 13 amino acids. Material for sequencing was peripheral blood. This clonotype was obtained from an elderly woman with acute or convalescent COVID-19. The genes are TRBV5-5 and TRBJ2-7; D might be TRBD1 (5 bases). CDR3 sequence reads: CASSLGESYEQYF. CDR3 in DNA: TGTGCCAGCAGCTTAGGGGAATCCTACGAGCAGTACTTC.